This TCR beta chain was observed in a study of T cell repertoires in cytomegalovirus infection. Study details: Signatures in public TCR beta sequences pointed to both CMV infection and matching HLA type.

Study results and limitations: Clonotypes of TCR beta that were HLA-C-restricted and CMV-specific dominated the ex vivo response.

TCRdb analysed the reads with MiXCR anew, one entry per CDR3 protein. The sample yields hundreds of thousands of distinct CDR3 sequences, roughly 46% seen once. As for this clonotype: What it binds is not known.

The TCR was taken from a human donor in good health (CMV status not recorded). Some clones in this sample may be carry-over from other donors' samples. Sequencing was performed on cultured PBMCs, taken from culture after CMV antigen stimulation.

For the CDR3, the DNA is TGCGCCAGCAGCCAAGAAGGGTTACGGGACAGGGACAACGAGCAGTACTTC. This translates into CASSQEGLRDRDNEQYF. The rearrangement links TRBV4-1 to TRBJ2-7; 9 positions match TRBD1. This CDR3 is built from 17 residues. Germline V gene data show CDR1 as MGHRA and CDR2 as YSYEKL. The V gene end was trimmed by 0 bases and the J gene end by 5 bases; junction bases not matched to a gene: 11.